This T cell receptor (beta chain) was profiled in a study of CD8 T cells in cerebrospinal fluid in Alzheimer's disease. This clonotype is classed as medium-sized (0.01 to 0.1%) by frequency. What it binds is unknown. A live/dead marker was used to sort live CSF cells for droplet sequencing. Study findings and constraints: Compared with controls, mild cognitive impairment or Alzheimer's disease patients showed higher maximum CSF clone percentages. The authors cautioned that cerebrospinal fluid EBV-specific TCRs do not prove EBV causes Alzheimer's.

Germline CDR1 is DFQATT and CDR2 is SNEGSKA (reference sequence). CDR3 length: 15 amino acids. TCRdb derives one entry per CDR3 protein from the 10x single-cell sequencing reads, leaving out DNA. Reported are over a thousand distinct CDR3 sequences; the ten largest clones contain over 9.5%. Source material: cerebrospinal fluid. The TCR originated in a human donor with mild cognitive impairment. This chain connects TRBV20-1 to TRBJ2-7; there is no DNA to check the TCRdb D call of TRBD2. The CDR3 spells CSAPGTSLSSYEQYF.